The T cell receptor beta chain under discussion was sequenced for a study of shared clonotypes between healthy human individuals (TCRdb year 2020). Turning to the overall study: Three men and a couple of women, aged 18 to 49 years, made up the cohort. For each donor, three plates each were used for CD4 naive and CD4 memory, two plates were used for CD8 naive, and one plate was used for CD8 memory. To estimate repertoire size and how much clonotypes are shared between individuals, the study performed deep sequencing of blood TCR repertoires from a few healthy adults. To increase sequencing depth and limit assay-specific biases, TCR repertoire library preparation and sequencing were carried out by different laboratories using diverse techniques. Between about 0.85 and 10 billion PBMCs per donor were obtained by leukapheresis.

Using the deep immunoSEQ assay, TCR CDR3 regions were amplified from genomic DNA by multiplex PCR. Genomic DNA extracted from each cell subset was distributed evenly over all wells of several immunoSEQ 96-well plates, and each plate served as one replicate. For sorted subsets, about 220 ng of genomic DNA, equivalent to around 29,000 T cell genomes, went into each replicate PCR. The purified libraries were quantified using a Qubit 3.0 fluorometer, sized with a Bioanalyzer 2100, and then quantified again using the KAPA Library Quantification kit. Every immunoSEQ 96-well plate was sequenced on a separate single-read 150-cycle Illumina NextSeq 550 flow cell. In the source study's methods: Because the immunoSEQ output included only junctional sequences and no quality scores, the filtering could not be the same as the filtering used for full-length reads. To assign V/J genes and CDR3, sequences were annotated against IMGT germline references using PyIR, a Python wrapper for IgBLAST v1.9. Reads were filtered out if the reads had weak V/J assignments (E-value above 1e-6), no CDR3, stop codons, out-of-frame junctions, or ambiguous translated residues. A V3J clonotype was defined by an identical inferred V gene, J gene, and CDR3 amino acid sequence. To compute the percentage overlap between repertoires, the number of shared unique clonotypes was divided by the size of the smaller repertoire. Richness of each repertoire was evaluated using RTK rarefaction, the Chao1 estimator, and Recon v2.1 estimates of unobserved clonotypes. For all TCRbeta clonotypes obtained by the gDNA method from a handful of donors, generation probabilities were computed with OLGA. TCRdb re-hosts the immuneACCESS table, in-frame sequences only. Its copies lack some clones; in the studies checked, an unresolved V gene accounts for under half of them, and the cause for the rest is not known. Clone size and V and J calls were adopted from that table, with D and trimming inferred from the DNA. The sample data list some 660,000 clones, and about 80% of these were observed just once. The ten largest clones represent roughly 1.9% of the sample.

Donors were healthy HIV-negative adults with no recently reported acute infections or vaccinations. Only Caucasian adults living in Nashville, Tennessee, USA were represented among the donors. CD4+ T cells were enriched through magnetic negative selection, after which naive cells were positively selected on CD45RA and the remaining negative fraction served as the memory subset. Blood was collected by leukapheresis, and PBMCs were isolated by Ficoll-Histopaque density gradient centrifugation and then cryopreserved in liquid nitrogen vapor phase. Purity and quantity of every magnetically sorted T cell population were checked by analytical flow cytometry. Genomic DNA was isolated from every sorted fraction and measured by UV absorbance on a Nanodrop 2000c. Results and caveats for the whole study, not just this receptor: Incomplete sequencing was indicated by rarefaction of sorted-subset datasets, despite the large sequencing depth. Sampling was restricted to blood, and TCR repertoires in tissue are likely to differ from TCR repertoires in blood. Larger estimated clonotype richness was generally found for naive subsets than for memory subsets. Clonotypes shared by all four sorted-subset donors showed higher generation probabilities than non-shared clonotypes. Across a handful of donors, around 5% of naive CD4, 3.5% of naive CD8, about 2.3% of memory CD4, and over 0.35% of memory CD8 clonotypes were shared. The genetic and exposure-history diversity represented was limited by the small number of donors. Based on pairwise subsampling, the degree of clonotype sharing among donors was expected to be affected by sequencing depth.

There are 16 amino acids in the CDR3, from cysteine to phenylalanine inclusive. The retained sequence is limited to the CDR3, 48 bases, with the frame set at the first base. The germline V and J ends show losses of 1 base and 1 base respectively, and no gene match explains 4 bases of the junction. From the germline V gene, CDR1 is SGHAT and CDR2 is FQNNGV. Turning to this clone: Its antigen remains unidentified. Per-base qualities were not stored, and no clone one base away is much larger.

The sequenced sample was memory CD4+ T cells sorted from blood. The cell subset or site tag for this specimen amounts to: CD45RA-negative fraction. The V and J segments used are TRBV11-2 and TRBJ2-7; 10 middle bases align to TRBD2. This clonotype originated in a woman younger than 45 in good health. The DNA is as follows: TGTGCCAGCAGCTTAGGTAGCGGGAGGTCTTCCTACGAGCAGTACTTC. Translation gives CASSLGSGRSSYEQYF.